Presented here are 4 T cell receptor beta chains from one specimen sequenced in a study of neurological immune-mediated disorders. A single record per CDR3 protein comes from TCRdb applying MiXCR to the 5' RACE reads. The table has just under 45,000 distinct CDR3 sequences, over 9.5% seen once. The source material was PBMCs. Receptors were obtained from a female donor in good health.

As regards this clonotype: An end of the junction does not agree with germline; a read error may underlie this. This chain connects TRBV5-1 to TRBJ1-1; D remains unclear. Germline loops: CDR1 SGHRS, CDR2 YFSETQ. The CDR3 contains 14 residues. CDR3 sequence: CSSSSDAGNTEAFF. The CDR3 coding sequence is TGCTCCAGTAGCTCCGACGCCGGTAACACTGAAGCTTTCTTT.

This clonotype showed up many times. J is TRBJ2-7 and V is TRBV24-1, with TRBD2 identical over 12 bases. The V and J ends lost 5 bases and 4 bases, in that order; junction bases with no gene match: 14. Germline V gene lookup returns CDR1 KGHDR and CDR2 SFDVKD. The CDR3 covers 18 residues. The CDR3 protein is CATSAVTSGRAWPYEQYF. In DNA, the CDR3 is TGTGCCACCAGTGCCGTGACTAGCGGGAGAGCGTGGCCATACGAGCAGTACTTC.

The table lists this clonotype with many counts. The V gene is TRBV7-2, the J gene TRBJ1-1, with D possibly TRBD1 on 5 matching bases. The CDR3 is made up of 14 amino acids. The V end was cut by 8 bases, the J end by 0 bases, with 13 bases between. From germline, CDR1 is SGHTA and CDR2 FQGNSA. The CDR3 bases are TGTGCCAGCTCCCACGTGACAGTGAACACTGAAGCTTTCTTT. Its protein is CASSHVTVNTEAFF.

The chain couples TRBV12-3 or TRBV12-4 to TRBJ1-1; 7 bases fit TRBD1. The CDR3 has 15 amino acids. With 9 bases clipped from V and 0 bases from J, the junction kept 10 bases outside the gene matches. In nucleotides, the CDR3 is TGTGCCAGTAGTCCCGAGGACAGGCTGAACACTGAAGCTTTCTTT. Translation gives CASSPEDRLNTEAFF.